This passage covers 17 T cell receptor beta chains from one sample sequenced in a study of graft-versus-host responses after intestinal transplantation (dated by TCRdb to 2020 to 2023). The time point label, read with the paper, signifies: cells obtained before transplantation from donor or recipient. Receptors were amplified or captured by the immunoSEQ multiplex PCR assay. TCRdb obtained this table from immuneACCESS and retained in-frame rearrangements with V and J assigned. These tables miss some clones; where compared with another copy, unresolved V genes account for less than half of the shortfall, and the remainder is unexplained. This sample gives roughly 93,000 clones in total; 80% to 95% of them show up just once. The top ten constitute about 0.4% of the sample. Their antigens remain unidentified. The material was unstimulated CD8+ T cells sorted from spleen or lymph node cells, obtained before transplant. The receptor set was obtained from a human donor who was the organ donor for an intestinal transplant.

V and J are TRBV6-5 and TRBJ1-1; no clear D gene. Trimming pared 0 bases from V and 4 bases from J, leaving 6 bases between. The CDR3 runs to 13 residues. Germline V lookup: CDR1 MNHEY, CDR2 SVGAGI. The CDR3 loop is CASSYSASTEAFF. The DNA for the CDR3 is TGTGCCAGCAGTTACTCAGCTTCCACTGAAGCTTTCTTT.

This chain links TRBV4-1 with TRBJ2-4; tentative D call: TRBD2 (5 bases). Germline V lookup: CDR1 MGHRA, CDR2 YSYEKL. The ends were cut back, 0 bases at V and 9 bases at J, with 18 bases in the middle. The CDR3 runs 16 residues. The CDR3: CASSQDFSGLRGIQYF. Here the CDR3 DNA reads TGCGCCAGCAGCCAAGATTTTTCGGGGTTACGGGGCATTCAGTACTTC.

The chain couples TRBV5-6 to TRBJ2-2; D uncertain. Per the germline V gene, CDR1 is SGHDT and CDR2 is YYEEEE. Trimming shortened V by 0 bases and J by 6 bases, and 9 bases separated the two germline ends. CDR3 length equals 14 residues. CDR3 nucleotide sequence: TGTGCCAGCAGCTTGGGGGCAAGCCCCGGGGAGCTGTTTTTT. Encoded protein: CASSLGASPGELFF.

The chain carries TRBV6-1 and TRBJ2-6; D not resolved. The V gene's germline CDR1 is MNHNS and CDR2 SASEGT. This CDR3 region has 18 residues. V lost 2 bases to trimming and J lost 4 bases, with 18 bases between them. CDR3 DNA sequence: TGTGCCAGCAGTGAATTTGTCGCTAAGTACTCCGGGGCCAACGTCCTGACTTTC. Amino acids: CASSEFVAKYSGANVLTF.

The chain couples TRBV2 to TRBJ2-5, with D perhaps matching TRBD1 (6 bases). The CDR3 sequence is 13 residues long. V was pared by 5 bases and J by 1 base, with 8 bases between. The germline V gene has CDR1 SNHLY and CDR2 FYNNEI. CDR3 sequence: CASSQGTQETQYF. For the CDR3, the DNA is TGTGCCAGCAGTCAGGGGACCCAAGAGACCCAGTACTTC.

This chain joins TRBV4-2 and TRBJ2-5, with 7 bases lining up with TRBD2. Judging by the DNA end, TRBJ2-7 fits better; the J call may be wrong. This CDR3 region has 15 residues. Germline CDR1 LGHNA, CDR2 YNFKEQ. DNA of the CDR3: TGTGCCAGCAGCCCAGGTCGGGCGGGGGCCTACGAGCAGTACTTC. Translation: CASSPGRAGAYEQYF.

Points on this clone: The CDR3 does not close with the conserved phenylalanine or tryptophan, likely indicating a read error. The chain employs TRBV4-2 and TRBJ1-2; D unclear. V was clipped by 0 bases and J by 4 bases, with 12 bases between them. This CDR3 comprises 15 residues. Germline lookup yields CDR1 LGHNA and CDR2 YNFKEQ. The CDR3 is CASSQEEGGSYGYTI. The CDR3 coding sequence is TGTGCCAGCAGCCAAGAGGAGGGCGGCAGCTATGGCTACACCATC.

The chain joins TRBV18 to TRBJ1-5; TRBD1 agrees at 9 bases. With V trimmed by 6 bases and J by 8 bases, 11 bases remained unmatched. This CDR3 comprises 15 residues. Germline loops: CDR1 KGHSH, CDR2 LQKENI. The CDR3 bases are TGTGCCAGCTCCCAAGGACAGGGGCTTGCGGAGCCCCAGCATTTT. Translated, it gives CASSQGQGLAEPQHF.

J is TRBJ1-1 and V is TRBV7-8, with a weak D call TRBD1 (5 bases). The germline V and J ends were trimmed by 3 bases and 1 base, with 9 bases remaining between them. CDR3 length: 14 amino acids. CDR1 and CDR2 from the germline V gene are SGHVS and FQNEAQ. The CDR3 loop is CASSFGQGNTEAFF. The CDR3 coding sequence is TGTGCCAGCAGCTTTGGTCAGGGGAACACTGAAGCTTTCTTT.

The CDR3 sequence is CASSEHFSYEQYF. DNA for the CDR3: TGTGCCAGCAGTGAACACTTTTCCTACGAGCAGTACTTC. The chain links TRBV6-1 to TRBJ2-7; D not resolved. V dropped 2 bases and J dropped 1 base, with 6 bases sitting between them. From germline, CDR1 is MNHNS and CDR2 SASEGT. The CDR3 is 13 amino acids.

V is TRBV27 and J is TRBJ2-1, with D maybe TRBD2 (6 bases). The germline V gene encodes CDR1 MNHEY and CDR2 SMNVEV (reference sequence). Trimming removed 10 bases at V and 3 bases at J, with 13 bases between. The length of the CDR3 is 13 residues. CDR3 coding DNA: TGTGCCACCCTCGGGCGGGGCTACAATGAGCAGTTCTTC. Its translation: CATLGRGYNEQFF.

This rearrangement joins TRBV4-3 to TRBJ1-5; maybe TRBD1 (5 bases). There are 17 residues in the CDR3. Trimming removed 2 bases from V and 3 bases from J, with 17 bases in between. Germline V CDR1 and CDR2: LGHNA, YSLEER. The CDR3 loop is CASSQHVGGVSNQPQHF. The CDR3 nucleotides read TGCGCCAGCAGCCAACACGTCGGGGGGGTTTCCAATCAGCCCCAGCATTTT.

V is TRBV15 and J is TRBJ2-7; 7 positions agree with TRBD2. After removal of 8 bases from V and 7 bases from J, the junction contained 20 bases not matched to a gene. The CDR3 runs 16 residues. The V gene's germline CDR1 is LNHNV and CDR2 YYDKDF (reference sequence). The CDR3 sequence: CATGGVPGGPPGEQYF. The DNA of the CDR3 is TGTGCCACCGGAGGTGTGCCGGGGGGTCCCCCAGGTGAGCAGTACTTC.

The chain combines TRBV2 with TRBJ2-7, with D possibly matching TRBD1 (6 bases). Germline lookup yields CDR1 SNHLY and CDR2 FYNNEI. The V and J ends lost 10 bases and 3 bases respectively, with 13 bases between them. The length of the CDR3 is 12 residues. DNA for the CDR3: TGTGCCACCCAGGGGTTGGGCTACGAGCAGTACTTC. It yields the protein CATQGLGYEQYF.

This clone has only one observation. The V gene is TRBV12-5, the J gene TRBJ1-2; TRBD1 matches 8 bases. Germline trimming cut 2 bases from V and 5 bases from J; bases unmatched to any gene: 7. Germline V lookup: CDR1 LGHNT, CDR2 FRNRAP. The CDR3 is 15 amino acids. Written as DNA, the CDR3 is TGTGCTAGTGGTTTGTTGGCAGGGGGCAGGTATGGCTACACCTTC. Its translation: CASGLLAGGRYGYTF.

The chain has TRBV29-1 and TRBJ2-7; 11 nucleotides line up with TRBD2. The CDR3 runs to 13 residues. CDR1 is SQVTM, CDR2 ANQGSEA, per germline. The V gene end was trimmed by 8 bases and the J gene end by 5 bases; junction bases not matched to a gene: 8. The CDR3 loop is CSTSGGKLHEQYF. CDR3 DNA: TGCAGCACTAGCGGGGGTAAGCTCCACGAGCAGTACTTC.

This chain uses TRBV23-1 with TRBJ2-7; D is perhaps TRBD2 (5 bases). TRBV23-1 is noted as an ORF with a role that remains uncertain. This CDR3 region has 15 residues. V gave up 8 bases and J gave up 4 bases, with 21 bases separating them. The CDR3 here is CASRLPEGHRYEQYF. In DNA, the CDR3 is TGCGCCAGCCGGCTCCCCGAGGGCCACAGATACGAGCAGTACTTC.